These 22 T cell receptor beta chains were all obtained from the same sample, sequenced in a study of technical replicates of blood from a handful of donors. Profiled with immunoSEQ multiplex PCR; TCRdb holds only in-frame clones, not every one. The sample contains 60,000 or so clones, around nine tenths of which appear only once. The sequencing sample was made of PBMCs. These receptors all come from a human donor in good health. Some clones in this sample may be carry-over from other donors' samples.

This sequence joins TRBV2 and TRBJ1-6; 9 positions agree with TRBD1. Per the germline V gene, CDR1 is SNHLY and CDR2 is FYNNEI. This CDR3 is 15 amino acids long. V lost 5 bases and J lost 5; bases outside the gene matches: 4. CDR3 bases: TGTGCCAGCAGTTCACAGGGGGCAAATAATTCACCCCTCCACTTT. This encodes CASSSQGANNSPLHF.

This chain uses TRBV7-9 with TRBJ1-2; a weak D match, TRBD1 (5 bases). Germline V gene sequence: CDR1 SEHNR, CDR2 FQNEAQ (reference sequence). V gave up 5 bases and J gave up 5 bases, with 12 bases separating them. The CDR3 has 13 residues. CDR3 coding DNA: TGTGCCAGCAGCCCGGTGACAGCGTATGGCTACACCTTC. Translating it yields CASSPVTAYGYTF.

The chain recombines TRBV7-9 with TRBJ2-3, with 13 nucleotides matching TRBD2. Germline V CDR1 and CDR2: SEHNR, FQNEAQ (reference sequence). With 4 bases clipped from V and 3 bases from J, the junction kept 10 bases outside the gene matches. The CDR3 loop spans 18 amino acids. The CDR3 is CASSSPGLAGPRTDTQYF. The CDR3 nucleotides are TGTGCCAGCAGCTCCCCGGGACTAGCGGGACCTAGGACAGATACGCAGTATTTT.

The CDR3 nucleotides are TGTGCCAGCAGCTTGAAACAGCCCTATAGCAATCAGCCCCAGCATTTT. Translated, it gives CASSLKQPYSNQPQHF. The genes are TRBV5-6 and TRBJ1-5; D not resolved. Germline CDR1 and CDR2: SGHDT and YYEEEE. The CDR3 length is 16 residues. V gave up 1 base and J gave up 0 bases, with 11 bases separating them.

V gene TRBV7-6 combines with J gene TRBJ1-1, with D hard to call. The CDR3 extends over 14 amino acids. Germline CDR1 SGHVS, CDR2 FNYEAQ. Trimming removed 3 bases at V and 1 base at J, with 9 bases between. CDR3 bases: TGTGCCAGCAGCTTGTTAAAGCAGAACACTGAAGCTTTCTTT. Its translation is CASSLLKQNTEAFF.

This chain connects TRBV6-6 to TRBJ1-4; the match to TRBD1 covers 8 bases. V shed 6 bases and J 12 bases; nucleotides not matched to a gene: 9. Germline V gives CDR1 MNHNY, CDR2 SVGAGI (reference sequence). This CDR3 has 13 amino acids. CDR3 coding DNA: TGTGCCAGCAGCCGACAGGGGAAAGGTGAACTGTTTTTT. Translated: CASSRQGKGELFF.

The chain combines TRBV19 with TRBJ1-1; the match to TRBD1 covers 7 bases. The CDR3 contains 14 residues. Germline V gene lookup returns CDR1 LNHDA and CDR2 SQIVND (reference sequence). After removal of 5 bases from V and 1 base from J, the junction contained 4 bases not matched to a gene. Here the CDR3 reads CASSLTGPNTEAFF. As DNA, the CDR3 is TGTGCCAGTAGTTTGACAGGGCCGAACACTGAAGCTTTCTTT.

This sequence joins TRBV30 and TRBJ1-1, with D maybe TRBD1 (6 bases). Germline CDR1 GTSNPN, CDR2 SVGIG (reference sequence). The CDR3 runs to 13 residues. The V end lost 5 bases, the J end lost 6 bases, and 16 bases lay between the germline ends. CDR3: CAWGKGVRPEAFF. As DNA, the CDR3 is TGTGCCTGGGGAAAGGGGGTCAGGCCTGAAGCTTTCTTT.

This clone was found once. The chain recombines TRBV5-5 with TRBJ2-7; TRBD2 might be the D (5 bases). Trimming cost V 0 bases and J 6 bases, with 16 bases left between them. The CDR3 covers 15 residues. Germline V CDR1 and CDR2: SGHKS, YYEKEE (reference sequence). The CDR3 protein is CASSLEGRLEVEQYF. The DNA of the CDR3 is TGTGCCAGCAGCTTGGAAGGCAGGCTGGAGGTCGAGCAGTACTTC.

The V call is TRBV4-3, the J call TRBJ1-2; D not certain. This CDR3 comprises 16 residues. V was shortened by 0 bases and J by 7 bases, with 18 bases between the two germline ends. Germline V gene sequence: CDR1 LGHNA, CDR2 YSLEER. CDR3 DNA sequence: TGCGCCAGCAGCCAAGAAGAGAGGGAGGCCTCATCTGGCTACACCTTC. It codes for CASSQEEREASSGYTF.

This chain connects TRBV5-1 to TRBJ2-3; D gene unclear. The germline CDR1 and CDR2 sequences are SGHRS and YFSETQ. The CDR3 length is 11 residues. V was trimmed by 4 bases and J by 9 bases, leaving 9 bases between them. CDR3 nucleotides: TGCGCCAGCAGCGACACGTTAACGCAGTATTTT. As protein: CASSDTLTQYF.

The chain joins TRBV12-5 to TRBJ2-7; 8 nucleotides align to TRBD2. Germline CDR1 is LGHNT and CDR2 is FRNRAP. The CDR3 is made up of 14 amino acids. Trimming cost V 5 bases and J 7 bases; bases outside gene matches: 10. This chain's CDR3 is CASGPSAGVAEQYF. The CDR3 bases are TGTGCTAGTGGTCCATCAGCGGGGGTTGCAGAGCAGTACTTC.

A few counts support this clone. This chain links TRBV5-6 with TRBJ1-1; D gene ambiguous. The CDR3 runs to 15 residues. V dropped 4 bases and J dropped 3 bases, with 16 bases sitting between them. Germline lookup yields CDR1 SGHDT and CDR2 YYEEEE. CDR3: CASSRLGPRDTEAFF. CDR3 DNA sequence: TGTGCCAGCAGCCGTCTAGGCCCCAGAGACACTGAAGCTTTCTTT.

The chain combines TRBV9 with TRBJ2-3; a weak D match, TRBD2 (6 bases). The germline V gene encodes CDR1 SGDLS and CDR2 YYNGEE. The CDR3 is 16 residues long. With 4 bases removed from V and 3 bases from J, the gap between germline ends came to 18 bases. This chain's CDR3 is CASSPRGVKVTDTQYF. CDR3 coding DNA: TGTGCCAGCAGCCCCCGCGGGGTAAAAGTTACAGATACGCAGTATTTT. Supplemented by reference TRBV9 and TRBJ2-3, the full variable domain reads DSGVTQTPKHLITATGQRVTLRCSPRSGDLSVYWYQQSLDQGLQFLIQYYNGEERAKGNILERFSAQQFPDLHSELNLSSLELGDSALYFCASSPRGVKVTDTQYFGPGTRLTVL.

The chain has TRBV10-3 and TRBJ1-2, with 11 bases aligning to TRBD1. There are 13 residues in the CDR3. V was pared by 11 bases and J by 7 bases, with 9 bases of the junction left unmatched. Looked up from germline, CDR1 is ENHRY and CDR2 is SYGVKD. CDR3 loop: CAYKGQGAGGYTF. The CDR3, as DNA: TGTGCCTACAAAGGACAGGGGGCTGGTGGCTACACCTTC.

DNA for the CDR3: TGTGCCAGCAGTGACCAGGGGTCCGGAGGCTACACCTTC. Protein product: CASSDQGSGGYTF. This sequence joins TRBV6-4 and TRBJ1-2, with a tentative D call TRBD1 (6 bases). CDR3 length equals 13 residues. Germline V gene sequence: CDR1 MRHNA, CDR2 SNTAGT. V lost 2 bases to trimming and J lost 8 bases, with 12 bases between them.

CDR3 residues: CAISGGGAGSGNQPQHF. The CDR3 coding sequence is TGTGCCATCAGTGGAGGTGGAGCAGGGTCAGGCAATCAGCCCCAGCATTTT. This chain uses TRBV10-3 with TRBJ1-5, with D possibly TRBD1 on 5 matching bases. The length of the CDR3 is 17 residues. V was shortened by 4 bases and J by 2 bases, with 18 bases between the two germline ends. Germline V lookup: CDR1 ENHRY, CDR2 SYGVKD.

This chain links TRBV30 with TRBJ2-5; possibly TRBD2 for D (6 bases). The length of the CDR3 is 12 residues. With 5 bases removed from V and 5 bases from J, the gap between germline ends came to 12 bases. Looked up from germline, CDR1 is GTSNPN and CDR2 is SVGIG (reference sequence). The CDR3 loop reads CAWGIGGETQYF. The CDR3 DNA reads as TGTGCCTGGGGGATTGGGGGGGAGACCCAGTACTTC.

This clone was recorded a few times. The chain is built from TRBV9 and TRBJ1-2; D might be TRBD1 (6 bases). The CDR3 is made up of 15 amino acids. Trimming pared 4 bases from V and 0 bases from J, leaving 13 bases between. Germline assignment: CDR1 SGDLS and CDR2 YYNGEE. The CDR3 nucleotides read TGTGCCAGCAGCCGACGGGACAAGACTAACTATGGCTACACCTTC. It is translated as CASSRRDKTNYGYTF.

In this sample, this clone turned up a few times. The J gene is TRBJ1-6, the V gene TRBV4-3, with 9 bases identical to TRBD1. The length of the CDR3 is 15 residues. From germline, CDR1 is LGHNA and CDR2 YSLEER. The J segment lost 6 bases and the V segment lost 1 base, leaving 1 base of the junction unmatched. The CDR3 coding sequence is TGCGCCAGCAGCCAAGGGACAGGGGTTAATTCACCCCTCCACTTT. Amino acids: CASSQGTGVNSPLHF.

This clone appeared many times. The CDR3 reads CASSEVVGDQNIQYF. DNA for the CDR3: TGTGCCAGCAGTGAAGTAGTAGGGGATCAAAACATTCAGTACTTC. The chain has TRBV6-1 and TRBJ2-4; possibly TRBD1 for D (5 bases). The germline V gene has CDR1 MNHNS and CDR2 SASEGT. The CDR3 covers 15 residues. The germline V and J ends were trimmed by 1 base and 5 bases, with 12 bases remaining between them.

The sample holds one count of this clone. For the CDR3, the DNA is TGTGCCAGCAGCCCTACTAGTGACAGGGACGAGCAGTACTTC. It is translated as CASSPTSDRDEQYF. The chain couples TRBV4-2 to TRBJ2-7; TRBD1 matches at 7 bases. CDR1 is LGHNA and CDR2 is YNFKEQ in the germline V gene. This CDR3 is built from 14 residues. With V trimmed by 4 bases and J by 5 bases, 8 bases remained unmatched.